This T cell receptor beta chain is from a study of cytotoxic CD8 clonotypes in ibrutinib-treated CLL. Looked up from germline, CDR1 is KGHSH and CDR2 is LQKENI. Trimming cost V 5 bases and J 3 bases, with 17 bases left between them. The length of the CDR3 is 15 residues. TCRdb's table, derived via immunoSEQ multiplex PCR, lists solely in-frame clones and lacks some. The sample lists about 72,000 clones, around 81% occurring once. The chain links TRBV18 to TRBJ2-7; the D gene could be TRBD1 or TRBD2 (5 bases each). Sequencing used PBMCs, obtained at disease progression, from a patient treated with ibrutinib. The TCR sequence derives from a human donor with chronic lymphocytic leukemia. CDR3 nucleotides: TGTGCCAGCTCAGGGGGTGGCCGAAACGGCTACGAGCAGTACTTC. Translated: CASSGGGRNGYEQYF.